These 31 T cell receptor beta chains share one sample of origin, sequenced in a study of breast tumors, draining lymph nodes, adjacent tissues. The lymph nodes were axillary draining lymph nodes from breast cancer patients. TCRdb fed the multiplex PCR reads into MiXCR, producing one record per CDR3 protein. The table records around 100,000 distinct CDR3 sequences, 21% of them present only once. The specimen sequenced was axillary lymph node tissue. These receptors were collected from a female donor with breast cancer. Some clones in this sample may be carry-over from other donors' samples.

This clonotype was found a few times. The chain couples TRBV12-3 or TRBV12-4 to TRBJ2-1; D gene uncertain. The CDR3 contains 15 residues. With 6 bases removed from V and 0 bases from J, the gap between germline ends came to 12 bases. CDR3 amino acids: CASRRPQSSYNEQFF. Here the CDR3 DNA reads TGTGCCAGCAGAAGGCCGCAAAGCTCCTACAATGAGCAGTTCTTC.

Concerning this clonotype: A single base separates this from a much larger clone, so it may be a read error. The chain links TRBV6-6 to TRBJ1-4, with TRBD1 as a possible D gene (5 bases). The CDR3 contains 9 residues. CDR1 and CDR2 (germline): MNHNY, SVGAGI (reference sequence). CDR3 coding DNA: TGTGCCGCGGGGGAAAAACCGTTTTTT. Translated: CAAGEKPFF.

Details on this clonotype: Since a much larger clone is just one base distant, this may be a read error. The V call is TRBV6-1, the J call TRBJ1-6, with D perhaps TRBD1 (5 bases). Germline V lookup: CDR1 MNHNS, CDR2 SASEGT. The CDR3 runs 15 residues. Deletions cut 0 bases from V and 7 bases from J, with 10 bases between. CDR3 bases: TGTGCCAGCAGTGAAGCACGAGGGGAAAATTCACCCCTCCACTTT. Its translation is CASSEARGENSPLHF.

V and J are TRBV6-1 and TRBJ1-5; perhaps TRBD1 as D (5 bases). CDR3 length: 15 amino acids. Germline CDR1 is MNHNS and CDR2 is SASEGT. V was cut by 3 bases and J by 9 bases, with 18 bases left in between. CDR3 in amino acids: CASSDLGAGRRPQHF. CDR3 nucleotides: TGTGCCAGCAGTGACCTAGGGGCGGGCCGTCGGCCCCAGCATTTT.

This clonotype was detected many times. V usage is TRBV14 and J usage is TRBJ2-1, with 11 bases matching TRBD2. Germline CDR1 SGHDN, CDR2 FVKESK. CDR3 length: 21 residues. Trimming at V came to 3 bases and at J to 0 bases, leaving 16 bases not matched to a gene. DNA for the CDR3: TGTGCCAGCAGCCACGTCGGGTGGCTAGCGGGAGGCTTTGGCTCCTACAATGAGCAGTTCTTC. This codes for CASSHVGWLAGGFGSYNEQFF.

This clonotype was counted a few times. The chain links TRBV19 to TRBJ2-6; possible D gene TRBD2, 5 bases. The germline V gene encodes CDR1 LNHDA and CDR2 SQIVND (reference sequence). The length of the CDR3 is 17 residues. Trimming cost V 0 bases and J 1 base, with 10 bases left between them. In nucleotides, the CDR3 is TGTGCCAGTAGTATAGAGAAAAGGGAGTCTGGGGCCAACGTCCTGACTTTC. This gives the protein CASSIEKRESGANVLTF.

This chain uses TRBV28 with TRBJ2-5, with TRBD1 matching 10 bases. This CDR3 has 17 residues. V was clipped by 6 bases and J by 2 bases; unmatched bases: 12. The germline gives CDR1 MDHEN, CDR2 SYDVKM. CDR3 in DNA: TGTGCCAGCAGGCGGACAGGGGGTCTTGGGGTTCAAGAGACCCAGTACTTC. As protein: CASRRTGGLGVQETQYF.

The chain is built from TRBV5-4 and TRBJ1-2; D not certain. The CDR3 is made up of 13 amino acids. The germline V gene encodes CDR1 SGHNT and CDR2 YYREEE (reference sequence). V lost 0 bases and J lost 7, with 10 bases in between. The CDR3 DNA sequence: TGTGCCAGCAGCTTGGTAGGTGGGTTTGGCTACACCTTC. Amino acids: CASSLVGGFGYTF.

This clonotype was observed a single time. The genes are TRBV7-3 and TRBJ1-1; D is unresolved. Germline V gives CDR1 SGHTA, CDR2 FQGTGA. V was pared by 2 bases and J by 4 bases, with 8 bases between. There are 13 residues in the CDR3. The CDR3, as DNA: TGTGCCAGCAGCTTACAGCAGAGCACTGAAGCTTTCTTT. This gives the protein CASSLQQSTEAFF.

With regard to this clonotype: A much bigger clone sits one base away, suggesting this may be a read error. This chain connects TRBV28 to TRBJ1-6; 7 bases match TRBD1. CDR1 and CDR2 from the germline V gene are MDHEN and SYDVKM. CDR3 length equals 15 residues. Germline trimming cut 5 bases from V and 9 bases from J; bases unmatched to any gene: 10. CDR3: CASSPSTGMGSPLHF. DNA for the CDR3: TGTGCCAGCAGTCCCTCGACAGGGATGGGTTCACCCCTCCACTTT. Full variable domain (rest looked up from reference TRBV28 and TRBJ1-6): DVKVTQSSRYLVKRTGEKVFLECVQDMDHENMFWYRQDPGLGLRLIYFSYDVKMKEKGDIPEGYSVSREKKERFSLILESASTNQTSMYLCASSPSTGMGSPLHFGNGTRLTVT.

There are many counts of this clonotype. This chain connects TRBV28 to TRBJ1-5; D is possibly TRBD1 (5 bases). CDR1 MDHEN and CDR2 SYDVKM come from the germline V gene. The germline V and J ends were trimmed by 6 bases and 1 base, with 13 bases remaining between them. The CDR3 runs to 15 residues. CDR3 bases: TGTGCCAGCAGGGGCTCGCAGGGCAGCAATCAGCCCCAGCATTTT. Its protein product is CASRGSQGSNQPQHF.

To note about this clonotype: A much larger clone lies a single base off, so this may be a read error. The final CDR3 position lacks the conserved phenylalanine or tryptophan, pointing to a likely read error. The chain is built from TRBV7-9 and TRBJ1-2; D is possibly TRBD1 (5 bases). The CDR3 consists of 15 residues. CDR1 and CDR2 (germline): SEHNR, FQNEAQ (reference sequence). V shed 10 bases and J shed 1 base, with 19 bases lying between them. The CDR3 sequence is CAILYGTDINYGYTL. For the CDR3, the DNA is TGTGCCATCTTATACGGGACGGATATTAACTATGGCTACACCCTC.

This clonotype was observed a handful of times. This sequence joins TRBV3-1 and TRBJ2-1, with TRBD1 identical over 8 bases. Germline values: CDR1 LGHDT, CDR2 YNNKEL (reference sequence). V dropped 0 bases and J dropped 2; count of bases not matched to a gene: 3. This CDR3 contains 16 residues. CDR3 sequence: CASSQEGQGPYNEQFF. The CDR3 nucleotides are TGTGCCAGCAGCCAAGAAGGACAGGGCCCCTACAATGAGCAGTTCTTC.

There are many counts of this clonotype. The chain is built from TRBV6-6 and TRBJ2-7, with 9 bases fitting TRBD1. The CDR3 is 14 amino acids. Germline values: CDR1 MNHNY, CDR2 SVGAGI (reference sequence). V shed 5 bases and J 6 bases; nucleotides not matched to a gene: 8. The CDR3 DNA reads as TGTGCCAGCAGTAACCGGGACAGGGTGTCCGAGCAGTACTTC. The encoded protein is CASSNRDRVSEQYF.

This clonotype was counted only a few times. The rearrangement joins TRBV28 to TRBJ2-7, with TRBD1 as a possible D gene (6 bases). The germline CDR1 and CDR2 sequences are MDHEN and SYDVKM. V was shortened by 3 bases and J by 6 bases, with 18 bases between the two germline ends. The CDR3 has 15 residues. CDR3 protein: CASSFNGQSLREQYF. The CDR3 DNA follows: TGTGCCAGCAGTTTTAACGGACAGAGCCTCCGCGAGCAGTACTTC.

There are many counts of this clonotype. This chain uses TRBV20-1 with TRBJ2-1, with 10 bases fitting TRBD2. The CDR3 contains 14 residues. Germline CDR1 and CDR2: DFQATT and SNEGSKA (reference sequence). V trimming: 4 bases; J trimming: 7 bases; junction bases outside the gene matches: 7. CDR3 amino acids: CSAIWGSGRNEQFF. The DNA of the CDR3 is TGCAGTGCTATCTGGGGTAGCGGGAGGAATGAGCAGTTCTTC.

Note on this clonotype: A read error may be the cause here, since a much bigger clone is one base away. The chain recombines TRBV30 with TRBJ1-6; D possibly corresponds to TRBD1 (6 bases). V was pared by 6 bases and J by 8 bases, with 11 bases between. This CDR3 region has 12 residues. The germline V gene has CDR1 GTSNPN and CDR2 SVGIG (reference sequence). The CDR3 loop is CACDRNDSPLHF. The CDR3 nucleotides read TGTGCCTGTGACAGGAACGATTCACCCCTCCACTTT.

This clonotype was recorded at least ten times. This sequence joins TRBV27 and TRBJ2-7; D not resolved. Between the trimmed V and J ends, which lost 0 bases and 7 bases, there was a span of 13 bases. The CDR3 runs to 14 residues. Germline V gene lookup returns CDR1 MNHEY and CDR2 SMNVEV (reference sequence). CDR3 sequence: CASSLSWTLGEQYF. The CDR3 DNA sequence: TGTGCCAGCAGTTTATCCTGGACCCTCGGGGAGCAGTACTTC.

The V call is TRBV12-3 or TRBV12-4, the J call TRBJ2-2, with 9 bases fitting TRBD2. J was trimmed by 5 bases and V by 5 bases; bases with no gene match: 6. The CDR3 contains 15 residues. The CDR3 here is CASSRAGGGTGELFF. The CDR3 coding sequence is TGTGCCAGCAGTCGAGCGGGAGGAGGTACCGGGGAGCTGTTTTTT.

V usage is TRBV18 and J usage is TRBJ2-1; possibly TRBD2 for D (5 bases). CDR1 and CDR2 (germline): KGHSH, LQKENI. The CDR3 loop spans 16 amino acids. The V end was cut by 2 bases, the J end by 4 bases, with 15 bases between. The CDR3 sequence is CASSPMVAGLYNEQFF. For the CDR3, the DNA is TGTGCCAGCTCACCAATGGTGGCGGGCCTATACAATGAGCAGTTCTTC.

In this sample, this clonotype turned up many times. V gene TRBV12-3 or TRBV12-4 combines with J gene TRBJ1-4, with TRBD1 identical over 7 bases. The CDR3 spans 14 residues. The V segment lost 2 bases and the J segment 8 bases; nucleotides outside the gene matches: 5. The CDR3 DNA reads TGTGCCAGCAGTTTAACAGGGGCGGTAGAAAAACTGTTTTTT. This sequence encodes CASSLTGAVEKLFF.

J is TRBJ2-3 and V is TRBV3-1; 11 bases map to TRBD2. J gave up 4 bases and V 2 bases, and 17 bases lay outside the gene matches. Germline V gene data show CDR1 as LGHDT and CDR2 as YNNKEL (reference sequence). The CDR3 totals 20 residues. CDR3 residues: CASSQRWIWGSGGVSDTQYF. The CDR3 DNA sequence: TGTGCCAGCAGCCAAAGGTGGATTTGGGGTAGCGGGGGGGTATCAGATACGCAGTATTTT.

This clonotype showed up many times. The chain is built from TRBV5-1 and TRBJ1-2; maybe TRBD1 (5 bases). The germline CDR1 and CDR2 sequences are SGHRS and YFSETQ. This CDR3 spans 14 amino acids. V was cut by 4 bases and J by 6 bases, with 16 bases left in between. The DNA of the CDR3 is TGCGCCAGCAGCCGGGACGGGGGACTTAATGGCTACACCTTC. It yields the protein CASSRDGGLNGYTF.

This clonotype was seen repeatedly, ten times or more. V and J are TRBV11-1 and TRBJ2-1; TRBD2 aligns across 7 bases. With V trimmed by 1 base and J by 8 bases, 5 bases remained unmatched. The CDR3 runs 14 residues. Germline CDR1 reads SGHAT; CDR2 reads FQDESV (reference sequence). The CDR3 sequence: CASSLGGGTHEQFF. The CDR3 DNA sequence: TGTGCCAGCAGCTTAGGGGGAGGGACTCATGAGCAGTTCTTC.

The chain links TRBV6-5 to TRBJ1-1; D not certain. Germline CDR1 MNHEY, CDR2 SVGAGI. V lost 9 bases to trimming and J lost 0 bases, with 8 bases between them. The length of the CDR3 is 12 residues. This chain's CDR3 is CASGPLNTEAFF. In nucleotides, the CDR3 is TGTGCCAGTGGGCCTCTGAACACTGAAGCTTTCTTT.

This clonotype has a count of ten or more. The rearrangement uses TRBV11-3 and TRBJ2-3; weak D call: TRBD1 (6 bases). This CDR3 comprises 14 residues. The germline V gene has CDR1 SGHNT and CDR2 YENEEA. V lost 2 bases to trimming and J lost 2 bases, with 8 bases between them. The CDR3 spells CASSLSGVTDTQYF. The CDR3 DNA sequence: TGTGCCAGCAGCTTATCAGGGGTCACAGATACGCAGTATTTT.

This clonotype occurred many times. CDR3 protein: CASSPPVPREYF. The CDR3 DNA sequence: TGTGCCAGCAGCCCCCCCGTCCCGCGAGAGTACTTC. The rearrangement joins TRBV5-8 to TRBJ2-7; D is ambiguous. The germline V gene has CDR1 SGHTS and CDR2 YDEGEE. Between the trimmed V and J ends, which lost 4 bases and 11 bases, there was a span of 16 bases. This CDR3 spans 12 amino acids.

This clonotype was seen ten or more times. The J gene is TRBJ2-7, the V gene TRBV27; 10 bases map to TRBD1. The CDR3 extends over 15 amino acids. V lost 2 bases to trimming and J lost 6 bases; unmatched junction nucleotides: 7. The germline CDR1 and CDR2 sequences are MNHEY and SMNVEV (reference sequence). The CDR3 nucleotides read TGTGCCAGCAGTTTACTCCTGGACAGGGGGTCCGAGCAGTACTTC. Its translation is CASSLLLDRGSEQYF.

This clonotype was observed at least ten times. The V call is TRBV12-3 or TRBV12-4, the J call TRBJ2-7, with D tentatively TRBD2 (5 bases). The V end was cut by 7 bases, the J end by 2 bases, with 12 bases between. The CDR3 extends over 13 amino acids. This CDR3 is CASTRAGPYEQYF. The CDR3, as DNA: TGTGCCAGCACGAGGGCAGGCCCCTACGAGCAGTACTTC.

This clonotype was counted only a few times. A much larger clone lies a single base off, so this may be a read error. The genes are TRBV6-1 and TRBJ2-5, with D possibly TRBD1 on 5 matching bases. The CDR3 covers 15 residues. The V gene's germline CDR1 is MNHNS and CDR2 SASEGT. The V gene lost 1 base and the J gene lost 5 bases, with 14 bases spanning the gap. The CDR3 sequence: CASSEDRAGMETQYF. For the CDR3, the DNA is TGTGCCAGCAGTGAAGATCGGGCAGGGATGGAGACCCAGTACTTC.

This clonotype was seen ten or more times. The chain carries TRBV19 and TRBJ1-6; TRBD1 aligns across 7 bases. CDR1 is LNHDA, CDR2 SQIVND, per germline (reference sequence). The CDR3 length is 14 residues. With V trimmed by 6 bases and J by 7 bases, 6 bases remained unmatched. CDR3 amino acids: CASSPARGNSPLHF. CDR3 DNA: TGTGCCAGTAGCCCGGCCAGGGGGAATTCACCCCTCCACTTT.